The 3 T cell receptor beta chains in this list originate from one sample, sequenced in a study of T cells after somatic rescue of genetic block. Sequencing was performed with immunoSEQ multiplex PCR; in TCRdb, only in-frame clones are kept and a portion is missing. The profile covers about 67,000 clones, with 90% to 95% appearing a single time and less than 3.5% taken by the ten largest. Material for sequencing was peripheral blood mononuclear cells (PBMCs). The receptors were sampled from a man between 40 and 49 years old.

This clone has a single count. This rearrangement joins TRBV11-2 to TRBJ2-7, with D perhaps TRBD2 (6 bases). V was clipped by 5 bases and J by 0 bases, with 14 bases between them. The length of the CDR3 is 15 residues. Germline values: CDR1 SGHAT, CDR2 FQNNGV. The CDR3 region has the DNA TGTGCCAGCAGCAATAGCGGTCTAGTCTCCTACGAGCAGTACTTC. Protein product: CASSNSGLVSYEQYF.

The chain joins TRBV30 to TRBJ2-1; 12 bases line up with TRBD2. Per germline, CDR1 GTSNPN and CDR2 SVGIG (reference sequence). CDR3 size: 14 residues. The ends lost 4 bases at V and 9 bases at J; junction bases unmatched: 7. The CDR3 loop is CAWTASGGAFEQFF. The CDR3 nucleotides are TGTGCCTGGACCGCTAGCGGGGGGGCCTTTGAGCAGTTCTTC.

The chain carries TRBV9 and TRBJ2-7, with TRBD2 matching 9 bases. This CDR3 has 18 residues. CDR1 and CDR2 from the germline V gene are SGDLS and YYNGEE. The trim removed 0 bases at V and 3 bases at J, leaving 13 bases unmatched. CDR3 bases: TGTGCCAGCAGCGTAGGGGAAGGGTCCGGGACTAGCTTCTACGAGCAGTACTTC. Amino acid sequence: CASSVGEGSGTSFYEQYF.